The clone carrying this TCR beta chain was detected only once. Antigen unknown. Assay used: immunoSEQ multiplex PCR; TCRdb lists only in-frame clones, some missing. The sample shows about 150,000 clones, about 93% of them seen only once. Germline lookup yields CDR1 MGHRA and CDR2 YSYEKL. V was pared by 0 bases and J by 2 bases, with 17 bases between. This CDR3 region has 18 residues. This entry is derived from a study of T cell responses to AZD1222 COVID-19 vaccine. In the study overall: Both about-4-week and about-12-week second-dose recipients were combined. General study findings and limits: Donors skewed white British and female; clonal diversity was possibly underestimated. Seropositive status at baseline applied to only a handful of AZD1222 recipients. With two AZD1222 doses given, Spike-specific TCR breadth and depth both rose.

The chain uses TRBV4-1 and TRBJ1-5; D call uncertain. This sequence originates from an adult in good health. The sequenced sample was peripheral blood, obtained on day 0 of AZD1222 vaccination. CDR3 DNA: TGCGCCAGCAGCCAAGATCTTAGGAGGGAAGGTGGCAATCAGCCCCAGCATTTT. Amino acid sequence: CASSQDLRREGGNQPQHF.